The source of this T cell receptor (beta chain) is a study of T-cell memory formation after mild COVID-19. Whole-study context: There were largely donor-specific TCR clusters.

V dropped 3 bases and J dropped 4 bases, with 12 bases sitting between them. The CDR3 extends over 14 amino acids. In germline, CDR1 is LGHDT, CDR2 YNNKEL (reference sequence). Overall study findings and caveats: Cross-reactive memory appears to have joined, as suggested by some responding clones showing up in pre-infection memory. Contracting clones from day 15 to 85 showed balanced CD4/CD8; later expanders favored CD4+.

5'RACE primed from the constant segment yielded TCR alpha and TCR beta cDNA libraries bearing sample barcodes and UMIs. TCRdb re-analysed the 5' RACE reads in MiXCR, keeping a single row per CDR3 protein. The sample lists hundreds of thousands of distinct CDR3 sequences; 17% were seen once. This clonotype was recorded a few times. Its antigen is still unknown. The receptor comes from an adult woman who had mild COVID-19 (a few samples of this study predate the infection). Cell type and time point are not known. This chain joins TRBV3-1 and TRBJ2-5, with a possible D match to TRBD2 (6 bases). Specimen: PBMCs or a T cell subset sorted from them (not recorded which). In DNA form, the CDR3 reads TGTGCCAGCAGCCACTACGGGGGAGGAGAGACCCAGTACTTC. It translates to CASSHYGGGETQYF.